The 26 T cell receptor beta chains presented below share a single source sample, sequenced in a study of tumor-infiltrating lymphocytes in localized non-small cell lung cancer. The repertoire was sequenced with immunoSEQ multiplex PCR; TCRdb's copy has only in-frame clones and lacks some. The sample carries 14,000 or so clones, more than 60% recorded once. Sequences were obtained from lung tumor tissue. The source of these receptors is a human donor with non-small cell lung cancer.

The chain employs TRBV6-6 and TRBJ2-5; 14 bases match TRBD2. With V trimmed by 5 bases and J by 7 bases, 9 bases remained unmatched. From germline, CDR1 is MNHNY and CDR2 SVGAGI (reference sequence). This CDR3 contains 16 residues. The CDR3 sequence is CASSTGLAGGEGTQYF. For the CDR3, the DNA is TGTGCCAGCAGTACCGGACTAGCGGGGGGTGAGGGGACCCAGTACTTC.

The chain combines TRBV7-2 with TRBJ1-5, with TRBD1 identical over 7 bases. The CDR3 is 16 residues long. V lost 5 bases to trimming and J lost 1 base; unmatched junction nucleotides: 8. Germline V gene lookup returns CDR1 SGHTA and CDR2 FQGNSA. CDR3 bases: TGTGCCAGCAGCGTCACCGCAGGGGGGAGCAATCAGCCCCAGCATTTT. Its protein product is CASSVTAGGSNQPQHF.

This sequence joins TRBV5-1 and TRBJ2-1; perhaps TRBD2 as D (5 bases). Germline values: CDR1 SGHRS, CDR2 YFSETQ. The CDR3 runs 15 residues. The germline V and J ends were trimmed by 1 base and 5 bases, with 13 bases remaining between them. The CDR3 region is CASSLTAQRHNEQFF. As DNA, the CDR3 is TGCGCCAGCAGCTTGACAGCCCAGCGGCACAATGAGCAGTTCTTC.

The V and J genes are TRBV9 and TRBJ2-3; D gene uncertain. The CDR3 extends over 11 amino acids. Germline V gene data show CDR1 as SGDLS and CDR2 as YYNGEE. The ends were cut back, 0 bases at V and 8 bases at J, with 4 bases in the middle. The CDR3 protein is CASSVGATQYF. CDR3 DNA sequence: TGTGCCAGCAGCGTAGGTGCTACGCAGTATTTT.

The chain carries TRBV4-1 and TRBJ2-7; D is ambiguous. This CDR3 region has 13 residues. V gave up 4 bases and J gave up 1 base, with 8 bases separating them. The germline V gene has CDR1 MGHRA and CDR2 YSYEKL. The CDR3 loop is CASSPGPSYEQYF. The CDR3 bases are TGCGCCAGCAGCCCCGGGCCATCCTACGAGCAGTACTTC.

This clone is labeled as medium-sized. J is TRBJ1-1 and V is TRBV9; no definite D call. There are 15 residues in the CDR3. Germline-derived CDR1 and CDR2 are SGDLS and YYNGEE. The V end was cut by 0 bases, the J end by 0 bases, with 9 bases between. CDR3 nucleotides: TGTGCCAGCAGCGTAGATCCGGTGGTGAACACTGAAGCTTTCTTT. The encoded protein is CASSVDPVVNTEAFF.

In its sample, this clone is medium-sized. Other DNA sequences in this sample translate to the same CDR3. The rearrangement links TRBV9 to TRBJ1-3, with 8 bases lining up with TRBD1. The CDR3 extends over 14 amino acids. V shed 4 bases and J 4 bases; nucleotides not matched to a gene: 4. The germline gives CDR1 SGDLS, CDR2 YYNGEE. The CDR3 loop is CASSPRDRGNTIYF. In DNA, the CDR3 is TGTGCCAGCAGCCCCAGGGACAGGGGAAACACCATATATTTT.

The V and J genes are TRBV7-2 and TRBJ2-7; 16 nucleotides align to TRBD2. This CDR3 is 17 amino acids long. Trimming cost V 1 base and J 7 bases; bases outside gene matches: 7. Germline V gives CDR1 SGHTA, CDR2 FQGNSA. The CDR3 bases are TGTGCCAGCAGCTTAGGCGGGACTAGCGGGGGGGACTATGAGCAGTACTTC. This codes for CASSLGGTSGGDYEQYF.

This clone was observed once. The rearrangement joins TRBV11-2 to TRBJ1-5; the D gene is possibly TRBD1 (5 bases). CDR3 length: 15 amino acids. Germline CDR1 is SGHAT and CDR2 is FQNNGV. V was clipped by 5 bases and J by 3 bases, with 14 bases between them. The CDR3 bases are TGTGCCAGCAGCGGCCTGACAGAGCTCAATCAGCCCCAGCATTTT. As protein: CASSGLTELNQPQHF. Full variable domain (rest looked up from reference TRBV11-2 and TRBJ1-5): EAGVAQSPRYKIIEKRQSVAFWCNPISGHATLYWYQQILGQGPKLLIQFQNNGVVDDSQLPKDRFSAERLKGVDSTLKIQPAKLEDSAVYLCASSGLTELNQPQHFGDGTRLSIL.

By its share, this clone is medium-sized. This chain connects TRBV5-1 to TRBJ1-5; D perhaps matches TRBD1 (5 bases). CDR1 is SGHRS, CDR2 YFSETQ, per germline. The CDR3 covers 17 residues. The V end was cut by 0 bases, the J end by 3 bases, with 16 bases between. This chain's CDR3 is CASSLGDSGTPNQPQHF. CDR3 bases: TGCGCCAGCAGCTTGGGGGACTCGGGGACGCCCAATCAGCCCCAGCATTTT.

CDR3 nucleotides: TGCGCCAGCAGCTTGGACGGGGGCCGTAGGGGAAACACCATATATTTT. Translation: CASSLDGGRRGNTIYF. The V gene is TRBV5-1, the J gene TRBJ1-3, with TRBD1 as a possible D gene (6 bases). There are 16 residues in the CDR3. V was pared by 0 bases and J by 4 bases, with 14 bases between. CDR1 SGHRS and CDR2 YFSETQ come from the germline V gene.

The chain combines TRBV10-3 with TRBJ1-2; D is ambiguous. Germline V CDR1 and CDR2: ENHRY, SYGVKD. With 0 bases removed from V and 3 bases from J, the gap between germline ends came to 14 bases. The CDR3 runs to 16 residues. CDR3 loop: CAISESRNFGDYGYTF. CDR3 in DNA: TGTGCCATCAGTGAGTCTAGGAATTTCGGTGACTATGGCTACACCTTC.

The chain employs TRBV18 and TRBJ2-6; no definite D call. Between the trimmed V and J ends, which lost 3 bases and 4 bases, there was a span of 1 base. The CDR3 covers 12 residues. The germline V gene encodes CDR1 KGHSH and CDR2 LQKENI. CDR3 bases: TGTGCCAGCTCACCGGGGGCCAACGTCCTGACTTTC. Residues: CASSPGANVLTF.

The V and J genes are TRBV28 and TRBJ1-1; 10 bases are shared with TRBD1. The CDR3 contains 15 residues. The J segment lost 7 bases and the V segment lost 5 bases, leaving 10 bases of the junction unmatched. Germline CDR1 reads MDHEN; CDR2 reads SYDVKM. CDR3 in DNA: TGTGCCAGCAGTCCCGACAGGGGGCCTAGGAATGAAGCTTTCTTT. Its translation: CASSPDRGPRNEAFF.

The chain employs TRBV7-2 and TRBJ2-1; 14 bases fit TRBD2. CDR3 size: 17 residues. V shed 5 bases and J 9 bases; nucleotides not matched to a gene: 12. Germline V CDR1 and CDR2: SGHTA, FQGNSA. The CDR3, as DNA: TGTGCCAGCAGCACCCCCCGGGTGACTAGCGGGGGGGGTGAGCAGTTCTTC. Protein: CASSTPRVTSGGGEQFF.

The chain uses TRBV27 and TRBJ1-5, with D possibly matching TRBD1 (5 bases). Trimming removed 6 bases at V and 4 bases at J, with 10 bases between. The length of the CDR3 is 13 residues. Germline CDR1 MNHEY, CDR2 SMNVEV (reference sequence). CDR3 sequence reads: CASRTTGNQPQHF. Here the CDR3 DNA reads TGTGCCAGCAGAACTACAGGAAATCAGCCCCAGCATTTT.

The chain is built from TRBV7-2 and TRBJ2-5, with TRBD1 identical over 9 bases. CDR3 size: 14 residues. J gave up 1 base and V 5 bases, and 2 bases lay outside the gene matches. The germline CDR1 and CDR2 sequences are SGHTA and FQGNSA. In DNA, the CDR3 is TGTGCCAGCAGCCCGGACAGGGGCCAAGAGACCCAGTACTTC. This sequence encodes CASSPDRGQETQYF.

The chain combines TRBV10-1 with TRBJ1-2, with 10 bases aligning to TRBD1. CDR3 length: 14 amino acids. With V trimmed by 6 bases and J by 8 bases, 9 bases remained unmatched. Per the germline V gene, CDR1 is WNHNN and CDR2 is SYGVQD (reference sequence). The CDR3 nucleotides are TGCGCCAGCAGGACGACAAGGACAGGGGGGGGCTACACCTTC. This codes for CASRTTRTGGGYTF.

The V call is TRBV7-9, the J call TRBJ1-4, with D possibly TRBD1 on 6 matching bases. The CDR3 consists of 15 residues. The V and J ends lost 1 base and 3 bases respectively, with 9 bases between them. Germline V CDR1 and CDR2: SEHNR, FQNEAQ (reference sequence). Here the CDR3 reads CASSLGEGANEKLFF. The CDR3, as DNA: TGTGCCAGCAGCTTAGGGGAGGGGGCTAATGAAAAACTGTTTTTT.

CDR3 nucleotide sequence: TGTGCCAGCTCATCCGAGGATACGCAGTATTTT. This codes for CASSSEDTQYF. The rearrangement links TRBV18 to TRBJ2-3; D is unclear. Germline CDR1 KGHSH, CDR2 LQKENI. This CDR3 comprises 11 residues. Trimming pared 5 bases from V and 6 bases from J, leaving 6 bases between.

The gene calls are TRBV28 and TRBJ1-2, with D hard to call. CDR3 length: 11 amino acids. V was pared by 5 bases and J by 8 bases, with 9 bases between. The V gene's germline CDR1 is MDHEN and CDR2 SYDVKM. The CDR3 here is CASSPNRGYTF. The DNA for the CDR3 is TGTGCCAGCAGTCCCAATCGGGGCTACACCTTC.

The chain employs TRBV11-2 and TRBJ2-7; 7 positions match TRBD2. Germline CDR1 SGHAT, CDR2 FQNNGV. Losses at the gene ends were 5 bases for V and 6 bases for J; bases not matched to a gene: 16. The CDR3 sequence is 16 residues long. The DNA of the CDR3 is TGTGCCAGCAGCGGGCGGGTAGGGAGGGTGGCCGGCGAGCAGTACTTC. Translation: CASSGRVGRVAGEQYF.

The CDR3 DNA is TGTGCCAGCAGTCGGACAGGGCGGAACACTGAAGCTTTCTTT. It encodes CASSRTGRNTEAFF. The V call is TRBV6-6, the J call TRBJ1-1, with 8 bases fitting TRBD1. V lost 5 bases and J lost 1; bases outside the gene matches: 3. CDR3 length: 14 amino acids. The germline V gene encodes CDR1 MNHNY and CDR2 SVGAGI (reference sequence).

The chain uses TRBV10-1 and TRBJ1-2; tentative D call: TRBD1 (5 bases). The germline V gene has CDR1 WNHNN and CDR2 SYGVQD (reference sequence). CDR3 length equals 15 residues. V lost 4 bases, J lost 2 bases, and 14 bases lay in between. Here the CDR3 DNA reads TGCGCCAGCAGTGGATGGGGCGGTGGGAACTATGGCTACACCTTC. It translates to CASSGWGGGNYGYTF.

This clone was counted once. The gene calls are TRBV7-2 and TRBJ1-1; D remains ambiguous. CDR3 length equals 13 residues. Trimming removed 3 bases at V and 5 bases at J, with 10 bases between. CDR1 and CDR2 from the germline V gene are SGHTA and FQGNSA. The CDR3 region is CASSFQWETEAFF. The CDR3 nucleotides read TGTGCCAGCAGCTTTCAATGGGAGACTGAAGCTTTCTTT.

The chain joins TRBV10-1 to TRBJ1-1; 7 bases map to TRBD1. Germline V lookup: CDR1 WNHNN, CDR2 SYGVQD (reference sequence). The CDR3 loop spans 13 amino acids. Unmatched junction bases numbered 6, after V lost 6 bases and J lost 5 bases. The CDR3 sequence: CASSRDRGTEAFF. The CDR3 coding sequence is TGCGCCAGCAGCCGGGACAGAGGTACTGAAGCTTTCTTT.